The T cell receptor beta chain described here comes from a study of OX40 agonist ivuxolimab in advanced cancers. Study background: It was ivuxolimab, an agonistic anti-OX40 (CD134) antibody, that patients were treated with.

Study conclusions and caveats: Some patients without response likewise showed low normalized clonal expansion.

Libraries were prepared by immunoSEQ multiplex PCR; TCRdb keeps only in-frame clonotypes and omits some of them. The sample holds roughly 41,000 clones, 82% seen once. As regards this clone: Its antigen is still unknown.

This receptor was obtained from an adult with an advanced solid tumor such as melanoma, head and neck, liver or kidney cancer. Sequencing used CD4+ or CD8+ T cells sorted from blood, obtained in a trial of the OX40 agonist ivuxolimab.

CDR3 in DNA: TGTGCCAGCAGCCCGGGACTAGAGGGTGAGCAGTTCTTC. It translates to CASSPGLEGEQFF. The V and J genes are TRBV11-3 and TRBJ2-1; 8 bases map to TRBD2. Germline CDR1 and CDR2: SGHNT and YENEEA. V lost 5 bases, J lost 9 bases, and 6 bases stayed unmatched. This CDR3 has 13 amino acids.